The TCR beta chain described here comes from a study of CD8 T cells in ankylosing spondylitis. Study-wide points: Matched ankylosing spondylitis synovial fluid reportedly showed significant enrichment of disease-linked clones. Certain motif variants had earlier been reported in reactive arthritis synovial fluid and blood. Among TCR beta sequences, a motif of eight highly homologous variants appeared characteristic of ankylosing spondylitis blood.

One entry per CDR3 protein results from TCRdb running MiXCR on the 5' RACE reads. Among a few hundred thousand distinct CDR3 sequences listed, about 15% were seen once. In this sample, this clonotype turned up a few times. The antigen is unknown. V was pared by 8 bases and J by 7 bases, with 15 bases between. The CDR3 is 13 residues long. The receptor was isolated from a male donor with ankylosing spondylitis. Sample: blood, either unsorted or a sorted T cell fraction (not recorded which). V gene TRBV12-3 or TRBV12-4 combines with J gene TRBJ1-5; perhaps TRBD1 as D (5 bases). CDR3 sequence: CASGAQGHQPQHF. The CDR3 region has the DNA TGTGCCAGCGGCGCCCAGGGTCACCAGCCCCAGCATTTT.